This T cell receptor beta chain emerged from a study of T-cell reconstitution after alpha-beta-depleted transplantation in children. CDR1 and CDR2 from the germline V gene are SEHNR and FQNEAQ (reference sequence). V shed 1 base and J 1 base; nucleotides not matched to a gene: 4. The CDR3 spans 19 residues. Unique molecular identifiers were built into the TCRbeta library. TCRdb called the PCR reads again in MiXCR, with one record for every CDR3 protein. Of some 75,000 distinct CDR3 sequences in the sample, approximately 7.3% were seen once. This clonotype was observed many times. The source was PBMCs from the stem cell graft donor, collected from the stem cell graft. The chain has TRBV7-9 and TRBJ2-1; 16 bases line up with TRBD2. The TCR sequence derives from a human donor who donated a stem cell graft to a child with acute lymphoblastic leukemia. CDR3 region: CASSLGGLAGGMSYNEQFF. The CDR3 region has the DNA TGTGCCAGCAGCTTAGGGGGACTAGCGGGGGGGATGTCCTACAATGAGCAGTTCTTC.